This entry lists 8 T cell receptor beta chains sequenced from one sample in a study of cytomegalovirus exposure and HLA in healthy donors. A multiplex PCR was run with 60 Vbeta primers and 13 Jbeta primers. Some clones are missing from TCRdb's copy, which holds only in-frame ones; the method was immunoSEQ multiplex PCR. The sample records 130,000 to 150,000 clones, more than 75% being singletons. Sample: PBMCs. The receptors were gathered from a woman between 18 and 29 years old in good health and CMV-seropositive.

In this sample, this clone turned up once. V and J are TRBV2 and TRBJ1-6, with D possibly being TRBD1 (5 bases). This CDR3 has 16 amino acids. The V end lost 3 bases, the J end lost 7 bases, and 16 bases lay between the germline ends. Per germline, CDR1 SNHLY and CDR2 FYNNEI. In DNA form, the CDR3 reads TGTGCCAGCAGTGACCCCAGGACATTAGGGAATTCACCCCTCCACTTT. This encodes CASSDPRTLGNSPLHF.

This sequence joins TRBV11-3 and TRBJ2-5; D perhaps matches TRBD1 (6 bases). Trimming stripped 4 bases from V and 3 bases from J, with 15 bases between. The CDR3 contains 15 residues. In germline, CDR1 is SGHNT, CDR2 YENEEA. The DNA of the CDR3 is TGTGCCAGCAGCTCCGGATCGGACAGCAAAGAGACCCAGTACTTC. Translated: CASSSGSDSKETQYF.

The chain carries TRBV2 and TRBJ2-7; a possible D gene is TRBD1 (6 bases). Trimming left V 3 bases short and J 2 bases short, with 11 bases between. The length of the CDR3 is 14 residues. From germline, CDR1 is SNHLY and CDR2 FYNNEI. CDR3 sequence: CASSELSGAYEQYF. The DNA for the CDR3 is TGTGCCAGCAGTGAGCTTTCAGGGGCCTACGAGCAGTACTTC.

The chain joins TRBV5-1 to TRBJ1-1; 11 bases match TRBD1. Germline CDR1 SGHRS, CDR2 YFSETQ. This CDR3 region has 15 residues. Unmatched junction bases numbered 9, after V lost 5 bases and J lost 6 bases. The CDR3 is CASRGTPGQGAEAFF. DNA of the CDR3: TGCGCCAGCAGGGGGACACCGGGACAGGGGGCTGAAGCTTTCTTT. The full variable domain, completed using reference TRBV5-1 and TRBJ1-1, is KAGVTQTPRYLIKTRGQQVTLSCSPISGHRSVSWYQQTPGQGLQFLFEYFSETQRNKGNFPGRFSGRQFSNSRSEMNVSTLELGDSALYLCASRGTPGQGAEAFFGQGTRLTVV.

The chain employs TRBV30 and TRBJ1-2, with 8 positions matching TRBD1. Germline loops: CDR1 GTSNPN, CDR2 SVGIG (reference sequence). The CDR3 covers 13 residues. V lost 2 bases and J lost 7; bases outside the gene matches: 6. For the CDR3, the DNA is TGTGCCTGGAGTTCAGGGGGCGAAACTGGCTACACCTTC. Protein: CAWSSGGETGYTF.

In its sample, this clone was seen a few times. The rearrangement joins TRBV5-1 to TRBJ2-2, with 14 nucleotides matching TRBD2. The J segment lost 6 bases and the V segment lost 6 bases, leaving 4 bases of the junction unmatched. This CDR3 comprises 15 residues. CDR1 SGHRS and CDR2 YFSETQ come from the germline V gene. The DNA for the CDR3 is TGCGCCAGCACCCCGGGACTAGCGGGGGCCGGGGAGCTGTTTTTT. Translation gives CASTPGLAGAGELFF.

The chain couples TRBV19 to TRBJ1-2; D uncertain. Germline assignment: CDR1 LNHDA and CDR2 SQIVND (reference sequence). Trimming removed 9 bases from V and 8 bases from J, with 22 bases in between. The CDR3 covers 14 residues. The CDR3 reads CARTKSGLLKGYTF. In nucleotides, the CDR3 is TGTGCCAGGACTAAATCCGGACTGCTAAAGGGCTACACCTTC.

This clone was recorded only once. The chain recombines TRBV30 with TRBJ1-5; 7 positions match TRBD1. CDR3 length: 14 residues. CDR1 GTSNPN and CDR2 SVGIG come from the germline V gene (reference sequence). V shed 2 bases, J shed 2 bases, and the junction held 3 bases outside the gene matches. The CDR3 region is CAWSIGQGNQPQHF. The CDR3 DNA reads TGTGCCTGGAGTATAGGACAGGGCAATCAGCCCCAGCATTTT. The full variable domain, with the rest looked up from reference TRBV30 and TRBJ1-5, is SQTIHQWPATLVQPVGSPLSLECTVEGTSNPNLYWYRQAAGRGLQLLFYSVGIGQISSEVPQNLSASRPQDRQFILSSKKLLLSDSGFYLCAWSIGQGNQPQHFGDGTRLSIL.